The 8 T cell receptor beta chains below all came from one sample that was sequenced in a study of post-analysis software for immune sequencing data. Unique molecular identifiers were carried by the TCR beta cDNA libraries. MiXCR, applied by TCRdb to the PCR reads, yields one record per CDR3 protein. The sample has 820,000 or so distinct CDR3 sequences, roughly 50% seen once. Whole-study findings and limits: When patients were compared with controls, roughly five TRBV segments were more frequent, TRBV5-6, TRBV5-1 and TRBV20-1 among them.

Antigens of these TCRs are unknown. Material: blood. These receptors were collected from a girl aged 5 to 17 with multiple sclerosis.

This chain uses TRBV29-1 with TRBJ2-7; D gene unclear. The J call may be mistaken, given a closer DNA end match to TRBJ2-5. The CDR3 sequence is 13 residues long. Per the germline V gene, CDR1 is SQVTM and CDR2 is ANQGSEA. The CDR3 is CSVARTQKETQYF. DNA of the CDR3: TGCAGCGTTGCTCGTACTCAGAAGGAGACCCAGTACTTC.

The chain combines TRBV20-1 with TRBJ2-7, with a tentative D call TRBD2 (6 bases). Trimming removed 5 bases from V and 3 bases from J, with 20 bases in between. The CDR3 contains 15 residues. Germline CDR1 and CDR2: DFQATT and SNEGSKA (reference sequence). The CDR3 coding sequence is TGCAGTGCTTTCAGACCCGGGACTCATAGCTACGAGCAGTACTTC. Translating gives CSAFRPGTHSYEQYF.

The sample holds a few counts of this clonotype. The genes are TRBV29-1 and TRBJ2-7, with a possible D match to TRBD1 (6 bases). The CDR3 sequence is 13 residues long. The germline V and J ends were trimmed by 6 bases and 5 bases, with 17 bases remaining between them. Per germline, CDR1 SQVTM and CDR2 ANQGSEA. CDR3: CSVAGTTDDEQYF. The CDR3 region has the DNA TGCAGCGTCGCCGGGACAACGGACGACGAGCAGTACTTC.

This clonotype showed up just a few times. This rearrangement joins TRBV12-3 or TRBV12-4 to TRBJ1-2; unclear D gene. The CDR3 has 12 residues. V lost 5 bases and J 5 bases, leaving 9 bases between the germline ends. Written as DNA, the CDR3 is TGTGCCAGCAGTCTACGCTCATATGGCTACACCTTC. Its protein is CASSLRSYGYTF.

A remark on this clonotype: One end of the junction is discordant with germline, which a read error may explain. This CDR3 reads CASSLDDSGSGGSKQFF. In nucleotides, the CDR3 is TGTGCTAGCAGCTTGGACGACAGCGGGAGCGGCGGGTCGAAGCAGTTCTTC. This chain uses TRBV7-7 with TRBJ2-1; TRBD2 aligns across 8 bases. The germline V gene encodes CDR1 SSHAT and CDR2 FNYEAQ (reference sequence). The CDR3 consists of 17 residues.

This chain uses TRBV7-2 with TRBJ2-7, with 7 bases matching TRBD1. This CDR3 region has 15 residues. The germline V gene encodes CDR1 SGHTA and CDR2 FQGNSA. V lost 2 bases and J lost 3; bases outside the gene matches: 7. The CDR3 here is CASSLSQGTFYEQYF. CDR3 DNA sequence: TGTGCCAGCAGCTTATCACAGGGGACCTTCTACGAGCAGTACTTC.

This clonotype turned up a few times. The CDR3 DNA sequence: TGCAGTGCTACGGTCCGCACAAAAGGGACTAGCGGGAATCCCTACGAGCAGTACTTC. Amino acids: CSATVRTKGTSGNPYEQYF. The V call is TRBV20-1, the J call TRBJ2-7; 13 nucleotides align to TRBD2. The CDR3 loop spans 19 amino acids. V shed 4 bases and J 2 bases; nucleotides not matched to a gene: 17. In germline, CDR1 is DFQATT, CDR2 SNEGSKA (reference sequence).

This chain joins TRBV27 and TRBJ2-7; 8 bases agree with TRBD1. The V gene end was trimmed by 6 bases and the J gene end by 0 bases; junction bases not matched to a gene: 7. The CDR3 extends over 15 amino acids. Per germline, CDR1 MNHEY and CDR2 SMNVEV (reference sequence). This CDR3 reads CASSYWTGSSYEQYF. The CDR3, as DNA: TGTGCCAGCAGCTACTGGACAGGGAGCTCCTACGAGCAGTACTTC.